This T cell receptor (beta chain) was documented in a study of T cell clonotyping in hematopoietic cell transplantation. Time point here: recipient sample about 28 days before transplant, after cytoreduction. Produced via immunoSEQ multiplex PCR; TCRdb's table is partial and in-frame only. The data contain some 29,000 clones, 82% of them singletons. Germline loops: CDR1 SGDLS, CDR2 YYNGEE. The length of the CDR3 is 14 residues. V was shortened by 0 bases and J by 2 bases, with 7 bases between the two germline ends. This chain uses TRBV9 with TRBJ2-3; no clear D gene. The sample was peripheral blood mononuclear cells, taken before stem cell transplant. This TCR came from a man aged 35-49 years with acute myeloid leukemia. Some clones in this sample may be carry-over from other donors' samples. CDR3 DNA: TGTGCCAGCAGCGTAGGCCAGGACACAGATACGCAGTATTTT. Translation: CASSVGQDTDTQYF.